The 20 T cell receptor beta chains in this list originate from one sample, sequenced in a study of tumor-infiltrating lymphocytes in primary liver carcinoma. Germline DNA was also extracted, and blood RNA was taken from unsorted whole blood. TCR beta cDNA came from roughly 550 ng total RNA, primed with a constant-region primer. Libraries of TCR beta came from three nested multiplex PCR rounds with slightly modified ARM-PCR. Primers for the first two PCR rounds were TRBV1-TRBV30 forward primers and a C-beta reverse primer (roughly 9 cycles per round). TCRdb fed the multiplex PCR reads into MiXCR, producing one record per CDR3 protein. The sample lists approximately 310,000 distinct CDR3 sequences; 60% to 80% were seen once. Input material: peripheral blood. These receptors were collected from a man in his forties with primary liver carcinoma and hepatitis B virus infection.

The chain recombines TRBV5-6 with TRBJ2-5, with TRBD1 matching 11 bases. The CDR3 has 15 amino acids. Trimming removed 2 bases from V and 5 bases from J; junction bases left unmatched: 5. The germline gives CDR1 SGHDT, CDR2 YYEEEE. The CDR3 loop is CASSFGQGAKETQYF. CDR3 coding DNA: TGTGCCAGCAGCTTTGGACAGGGGGCGAAGGAGACCCAGTACTTC.

Here the CDR3 reads CASMRGSGSEAFF. The CDR3 nucleotides read TGTGCCAGCATGAGGGGGTCTGGGTCCGAAGCTTTCTTT. The gene calls are TRBV2 and TRBJ1-1, with D tentatively TRBD1 (6 bases). CDR3 size: 13 residues. Germline V gene sequence: CDR1 SNHLY, CDR2 FYNNEI. The germline V and J ends were trimmed by 7 bases and 8 bases, with 17 bases remaining between them.

A note on this clonotype: The final CDR3 position lacks the conserved phenylalanine or tryptophan, pointing to a likely read error. J is TRBJ2-5 and V is TRBV6-2 or TRBV6-3; D is unclear. Germline CDR1 MNHEY, CDR2 SVGEGT. The CDR3 extends over 13 amino acids. The CDR3 DNA follows: TGTGTCAGCAGTTACCGCAGTGGAGAGACCCAGTACCTC. It yields the protein CVSSYRSGETQYL.

About this clonotype itself: Since a much larger clone is just one base distant, this may be a read error. The CDR3 does not close with the conserved phenylalanine or tryptophan, likely indicating a read error. CDR3 bases: TGTGCTAGTGGCACCAGAGATAACACTGAAGCTTTCCTT. Amino acid sequence: CASGTRDNTEAFL. This chain joins TRBV12-5 and TRBJ1-1; D is uncertain. Germline CDR1 LGHNT, CDR2 FRNRAP. The germline V and J ends were trimmed by 6 bases and 2 bases, with 10 bases remaining between them. The CDR3 has 13 residues.

This chain connects TRBV7-8 to TRBJ2-7; D is ambiguous. Trimming removed 3 bases at V and 2 bases at J, with 8 bases between. CDR3 length: 13 amino acids. CDR1 SGHVS and CDR2 FQNEAQ come from the germline V gene. CDR3 sequence reads: CASSFTNAYEQYF. As DNA, the CDR3 is TGTGCCAGCAGCTTTACAAACGCCTACGAGCAGTACTTC. The variable domain in full, completed from reference TRBV7-8 and TRBJ2-7, reads GAGVSQSPRYKVAKRGQDVALRCDPISGHVSLFWYQQALGQGPEFLTYFQNEAQLDKSGLPSDRFFAERPEGSVSTLKIQRTQQEDSAVYLCASSFTNAYEQYFGPGTRLTVT.

As concerns this clonotype: The junction and the germline gene differ at one end; a read error may be behind it. The chain uses TRBV4-2 and TRBJ2-7; 10 positions match TRBD1. The CDR3 is made up of 15 amino acids. CDR1 is LGHNA, CDR2 YNFKEQ, per germline. The CDR3 region has the DNA TGTGTCAGCAGCCAAGCTTCAGGACAGGGGGAGGAGCAGTACTTC. The encoded protein is CVSSQASGQGEEQYF.

With respect to this clonotype: A much larger clone lies one base from this, so it may be a read error. The chain couples TRBV4-1 to TRBJ2-7; 13 bases map to TRBD2. Germline V CDR1 and CDR2: MGHRA, YSYEKL. The J segment lost 5 bases and the V segment lost 3 bases, leaving 16 bases of the junction unmatched. CDR3 length equals 19 residues. CDR3 amino acids: CASSHNTAGLAGRGDEQYF. As DNA, the CDR3 is TGCGCCAGCAGCCATAATACGGCGGGACTAGCGGGGAGAGGAGACGAGCAGTACTTC.

This clonotype was counted at least ten times. This rearrangement joins TRBV12-3 or TRBV12-4 to TRBJ1-1; 9 bases match TRBD1. The CDR3 has 13 amino acids. V lost 6 bases to trimming and J lost 5 bases; unmatched junction nucleotides: 4. In nucleotides, the CDR3 is TGTGCCAGCAGCGACAGGGGGATGACTGAAGCTTTCTTT. Its protein is CASSDRGMTEAFF.

This clonotype has only a few counts. Just one base apart from a much larger clone, this may be a read error. The rearrangement joins TRBV5-6 to TRBJ1-1; tentatively, D is TRBD1 (5 bases). The germline V and J ends were trimmed by 2 bases and 5 bases, with 13 bases remaining between them. Per the germline V gene, CDR1 is SGHDT and CDR2 is YYEEEE. The CDR3 sequence is 14 residues long. CDR3 DNA sequence: TGTGCCAGCAGCTTCGGGGCAGTTTGGACTGAAGCTTTCTTT. Its protein is CASSFGAVWTEAFF.

This clonotype was picked up a small number of times. The rearrangement joins TRBV11-2 to TRBJ2-7; D unresolved. Trimming took off 1 base at V and 7 bases at J, with 11 bases between the two ends. CDR1 and CDR2 (germline): SGHAT, FQNNGV. The CDR3 loop spans 13 amino acids. The chain's CDR3 is CASSLGTVREQYF. The CDR3, as DNA: TGTGCCAGCAGCTTAGGAACCGTCCGGGAGCAGTACTTC.

In regard to this clonotype: This may stem from a read error, because a much larger clone lies one nucleotide away. This chain joins TRBV12-3 or TRBV12-4 and TRBJ1-4, with 8 bases lining up with TRBD1. The ends lost 6 bases at V and 8 bases at J; junction bases unmatched: 5. CDR3 length: 13 amino acids. The CDR3 nucleotides are TGTGCCAGCAGGACCCGGACAGGGGAAAAACTGTTTTTT. This sequence encodes CASRTRTGEKLFF.

This clonotype has a count of ten or more. Here the CDR3 DNA reads TGTGCCAGCAGAATGGCCGGGACAGGGATCGGGAACACTGAAGCTTTCTTT. This translates into CASRMAGTGIGNTEAFF. The chain has TRBV6-5 and TRBJ1-1, with 9 bases matching TRBD1. With 6 bases clipped from V and 1 base from J, the junction kept 12 bases outside the gene matches. The CDR3 consists of 17 residues. The germline CDR1 and CDR2 sequences are MNHEY and SVGAGI.

As regards this clonotype: One junction end disagrees with the germline gene, perhaps due to a read error. The V and J genes are TRBV6-2 or TRBV6-3 and TRBJ2-7, with 9 bases lining up with TRBD1. The CDR3 runs to 12 residues. CDR1 and CDR2 (germline): MNHEY, SVGEGT. The CDR3 is CAGRDRVHEQYF. CDR3 DNA: TGTGCCGGCAGGGACAGGGTCCACGAGCAGTACTTC.

For this clonotype: A much larger clone is a single base away; this may be a read error. Here the CDR3 reads CARSQDYGVTRDTGELFF. CDR3 coding DNA: TGCGCCAGAAGCCAAGATTATGGTGTAACGCGGGACACCGGGGAGCTGTTTTTT. The gene calls are TRBV4-3 and TRBJ2-2, with a tentative D call TRBD2 (5 bases). CDR3 length equals 18 residues. The germline CDR1 and CDR2 sequences are LGHNA and YSLEER.

A note on this clonotype: Just one base apart from a much larger clone, this may be a read error. The rearrangement links TRBV6-2 or TRBV6-3 to TRBJ2-1; D perhaps matches TRBD2 (7 bases). The CDR3 contains 16 residues. The germline gives CDR1 MNHEY, CDR2 SVGEGT. The CDR3 loop is CASSRLGAGAYNGQFF. CDR3 nucleotides: TGTGCCAGCAGTCGACTAGGGGCGGGGGCCTACAATGGGCAGTTCTTC.

This clonotype came up once. A read error is possible here, since a much larger clone lies one base away. The chain uses TRBV6-5 and TRBJ1-6; D possibly corresponds to TRBD1 (5 bases). Looked up from germline, CDR1 is MNHEY and CDR2 is SVGAGI. This CDR3 is 15 amino acids long. CDR3 nucleotides: TGTGCCAGCATTTACTCATGGGACCACTATTCACCCCTCCACTTT. Encoded protein: CASIYSWDHYSPLHF.

This clonotype was observed at least ten times. This chain joins TRBV5-4 and TRBJ2-1, with unresolved D. Trimming left V 4 bases short and J 9 bases short, with 14 bases between. Germline CDR1 SGHNT, CDR2 YYREEE (reference sequence). The CDR3 contains 13 residues. The CDR3 bases are TGTGCCAGCAGCCTACCGACCTCCGGTGAGCAGTTCTTC. It encodes CASSLPTSGEQFF.

For this clonotype: A much larger clone differs from this one at a single base, so this may be a read error. The chain couples TRBV6-1 to TRBJ2-1; the D is unclear. Germline CDR1 and CDR2: MNHNS and SASEGT. This CDR3 region has 12 residues. CDR3 loop: CTSIKEFSEQFF. The CDR3 coding sequence is TGTACCAGCATAAAGGAATTTAGTGAGCAGTTCTTC.

Notes on this clonotype: Sequence at one end of the junction differs from germline and may be a read error. The V call is TRBV11-2, the J call TRBJ2-1; 7 nucleotides line up with TRBD2. The CDR3 is made up of 16 amino acids. Germline values: CDR1 SGHAT, CDR2 FQNNGV. CDR3 loop: CASSFVGGTSFNEQIF. The CDR3 coding sequence is TGTGCCAGCAGCTTTGTCGGGGGGACCTCCTTCAATGAGCAGATCTTC.

Concerning this clonotype: Because the CDR3 is missing its conserved closing phenylalanine or tryptophan, this is likely a read error. The chain carries TRBV6-1 and TRBJ1-6; 8 bases are shared with TRBD1. This CDR3 comprises 17 residues. J was trimmed by 7 bases and V by 3 bases; bases with no gene match: 11. Germline V gene sequence: CDR1 MNHNS, CDR2 SASEGT. This CDR3 reads CASSEWETGAFNSPLHI. The CDR3 nucleotides read TGTGCCAGCAGTGAGTGGGAGACAGGGGCTTTCAATTCACCCCTCCACATT.